This TCR beta chain comes out of a study of T cell responses to AZD1222 COVID-19 vaccine. Study-level background: Analysis merged second doses at about 4 or about 12 weeks. Whole-study findings and limits: Across the whole spike, CD4 TCRs peaked at regions 160-218 and 743-854. Donor demographics were predominantly white British with a female majority; clonal diversity may be underestimated. Close to half of spike-specific TCRs reportedly recognize unmutated variant regions.

Regarding this clone: What it binds is unknown.

V was clipped by 5 bases and J by 0 bases, with 7 bases between them. The CDR3 is 13 amino acids. Germline V gives CDR1 LNHDA, CDR2 SQIVND (reference sequence). Sequencing was performed with immunoSEQ multiplex PCR; in TCRdb, only in-frame clones are kept and a portion is missing. The table shows roughly 150,000 clones, with approximately 94% occurring only once. This chain links TRBV19 with TRBJ1-2; D remains ambiguous. The specimen was peripheral blood, collected on day 0 of AZD1222 vaccination. The source is an adult in good health. The CDR3: CASSPQTNYGYTF. CDR3 DNA: TGTGCCAGTAGTCCGCAGACTAACTATGGCTACACCTTC. Filled out from reference TRBV19 and TRBJ1-2, the complete variable domain reads DGGITQSPKYLFRKEGQNVTLSCEQNLNHDAMYWYRQDPGQGLRLIYYSQIVNDFQKGDIAEGYSVSREKKESFPLTVTSAQKNPTAFYLCASSPQTNYGYTFGSGTRLTVV.